This T cell receptor (beta chain) was found in a study of long-term antiretroviral therapy in people with HIV. A note on this clone: Its specificity is not known.

Overall study findings and caveats: In samples taken after ART, diversity increased but remained below transplant donor control levels.

Sequencing relied on immunoSEQ assay v3.0, run at survey level. TCRdb's copy holds only in-frame clones and misses some; the assay was immunoSEQ multiplex PCR. The table records roughly 15,000 clones, around 84% of them present only once. This CDR3 comprises 14 residues. CDR1 and CDR2 (germline): SGHDN, FVKESK. Trimming took off 0 bases at V and 6 bases at J, with 12 bases between the two ends. Sample: unsorted PBMCs, taken 0.1 years after starting antiretroviral therapy. This rearrangement joins TRBV14 to TRBJ2-7; weak D call: TRBD1 (6 bases). The TCR originated in a young man with HIV. CDR3: CASSQDGTRGEQYF. The CDR3 DNA is TGTGCCAGCAGCCAAGACGGGACACGAGGCGAGCAGTACTTC.